Following are 29 T cell receptor beta chains from one sample sequenced in a study of cytomegalovirus exposure and HLA in healthy donors. A multiplex PCR was run with 60 Vbeta primers and 13 Jbeta primers. Method: immunoSEQ multiplex PCR; TCRdb's copy keeps in-frame clones and lacks some. Counted here are fewer than 200,000 clones, roughly 10% occurring once; the ten biggest clones make up approximately 1.5%. The sample consisted of PBMCs. The source of these receptors is a woman between 25 and 40 years old in good health and CMV-seropositive.

This rearrangement joins TRBV5-1 to TRBJ2-4; TRBD2 matches at 7 bases. This CDR3 contains 15 residues. With 1 base clipped from V and 5 bases from J, the junction kept 6 bases outside the gene matches. Germline assignment: CDR1 SGHRS and CDR2 YFSETQ. CDR3 protein: CASSLMGGSQNIQYF. The CDR3 region has the DNA TGCGCCAGCAGCTTGATGGGAGGGTCACAAAACATTCAGTACTTC.

This clone was detected only a few times. J is TRBJ2-7 and V is TRBV11-2; 10 nucleotides match TRBD2. The CDR3 is made up of 15 amino acids. The V segment lost 5 bases and the J segment 6 bases; nucleotides outside the gene matches: 10. Germline V gene sequence: CDR1 SGHAT, CDR2 FQNNGV. CDR3 loop: CASSPLAGGVLEQYF. CDR3 DNA sequence: TGTGCCAGCAGCCCCTTAGCGGGAGGAGTCCTCGAGCAGTACTTC.

This clone was recorded a few times. This chain connects TRBV6-5 to TRBJ2-7, with a weak D call TRBD1 (5 bases). V lost 10 bases, J lost 1 base, and 14 bases lay in between. The germline gives CDR1 MNHEY, CDR2 SVGAGI. The CDR3 spans 13 residues. As DNA, the CDR3 is TGTGCCACCTCCTCGAGACAGTCCTACGAGCAGTACTTC. Its translation is CATSSRQSYEQYF.

The V gene is TRBV2, the J gene TRBJ1-5, with TRBD1 identical over 9 bases. Germline loops: CDR1 SNHLY, CDR2 FYNNEI. V was pared by 6 bases and J by 5 bases, with 11 bases of the junction left unmatched. The length of the CDR3 is 16 residues. DNA of the CDR3: TGTGCCAGCAGCGGGACAGGGAAGGAGGTCCATCAGCCCCAGCATTTT. This translates into CASSGTGKEVHQPQHF. The full variable domain, in which reference TRBV2 and TRBJ1-5 provide the parts outside the CDR3, is EPEVTQTPSHQVTQMGQEVILRCVPISNHLYFYWYRQILGQKVEFLVSFYNNEISEKSEIFDDQFSVERPDGSNFTLKIRSTKLEDSAMYFCASSGTGKEVHQPQHFGDGTRLSIL.

This clone was seen only a few times. This chain links TRBV14 with TRBJ1-4; 8 nucleotides align to TRBD1. This CDR3 contains 17 residues. Trimming cost V 0 bases and J 8 bases; bases outside gene matches: 11. Germline-derived CDR1 and CDR2 are SGHDN and FVKESK. The CDR3 DNA sequence: TGTGCCAGCAGCCAAGATCTGGTCAGGGGGCGAGGAGAAAAACTGTTTTTT. Amino acids: CASSQDLVRGRGEKLFF.

This clone turned up a few times. The J gene is TRBJ2-1, the V gene TRBV11-2, with TRBD2 matching over 7 bases. The CDR3 sequence is 15 residues long. Germline CDR1 reads SGHAT; CDR2 reads FQNNGV. V trimming: 2 bases; J trimming: 5 bases; junction bases outside the gene matches: 6. For the CDR3, the DNA is TGTGCCAGCAGCTTATCTAGCGGATATGACAATGAGCAGTTCTTC. Translated: CASSLSSGYDNEQFF.

There are a few counts of this clone. At the DNA level, this CDR3 is encoded by other sequences in the same sample as well. This sequence joins TRBV6-5 and TRBJ1-5, with TRBD1 as a possible D gene (5 bases). The CDR3 is made up of 14 amino acids. Looked up from germline, CDR1 is MNHEY and CDR2 is SVGAGI. V dropped 0 bases and J dropped 7 bases, with 10 bases sitting between them. The DNA for the CDR3 is TGTGCCAGCAGTTACTCGATGGGGGGGCAGCCCCAGCATTTT. This encodes CASSYSMGGQPQHF.

Only a few counts were recorded for this clone. The genes are TRBV7-3 and TRBJ2-3, with TRBD2 matching over 10 bases. Looked up from germline, CDR1 is SGHTA and CDR2 is FQGTGA. The V gene end was trimmed by 5 bases and the J gene end by 5 bases; junction bases not matched to a gene: 4. The CDR3 consists of 14 residues. CDR3 in DNA: TGTGCCAGCAGCCCAAGCGGGAGGGGAGATACGCAGTATTTT. This encodes CASSPSGRGDTQYF.

This clone was picked up a small number of times. This rearrangement joins TRBV4-2 to TRBJ2-1; TRBD2 matches 14 bases. Germline V gives CDR1 LGHNA, CDR2 YNFKEQ. The V gene end was trimmed by 0 bases and the J gene end by 0 bases; junction bases not matched to a gene: 7. CDR3 length: 20 residues. CDR3 nucleotide sequence: TGTGCCAGCAGCCAAGATTTGACTAGCGGGAGGGTGAGCTCCTACAATGAGCAGTTCTTC. Translation gives CASSQDLTSGRVSSYNEQFF.

The gene calls are TRBV19 and TRBJ1-1; D is possibly TRBD1 (6 bases). With 7 bases removed from V and 14 bases from J, the gap between germline ends came to 17 bases. The germline V gene has CDR1 LNHDA and CDR2 SQIVND (reference sequence). The CDR3 totals 11 residues. The DNA for the CDR3 is TGTGCCAGTACCGTGGGTGGGGGCCGGTTCTTT. It codes for CASTVGGGRFF.

The rearrangement uses TRBV5-4 and TRBJ2-7, with D possibly being TRBD1 (6 bases). The V end was cut by 4 bases, the J end by 3 bases, with 14 bases between. Germline V gene data show CDR1 as SGHNT and CDR2 as YYREEE (reference sequence). CDR3 length: 14 amino acids. CDR3 in amino acids: CASSRQAGLYEQYF. The DNA for the CDR3 is TGTGCCAGCAGCCGACAGGCAGGGCTCTACGAGCAGTACTTC.

This clone was counted only a few times. The rearrangement joins TRBV10-2 to TRBJ1-2; 7 positions match TRBD1. Germline CDR1 WSHSY, CDR2 SAAADI. The CDR3 length is 18 residues. The junction had 17 bases not matched to a gene; V was cut back by 3 bases and J by 4 bases. CDR3 amino acids: CASSDDTKPGQNPYGYTF. The CDR3 DNA follows: TGCGCCAGCAGTGACGACACAAAACCGGGACAGAACCCCTATGGCTACACCTTC.

This clone was recorded a few times. The chain joins TRBV27 to TRBJ2-3, with TRBD1 matching over 9 bases. Germline-derived CDR1 and CDR2 are MNHEY and SMNVEV (reference sequence). CDR3 length: 13 amino acids. V dropped 11 bases and J dropped 7; count of bases not matched to a gene: 10. The CDR3 DNA is TGTGCCGCCCAGGGACAGGGACAGTATACGCAGTATTTT. It is translated as CAAQGQGQYTQYF.

The genes are TRBV19 and TRBJ1-1; the D gene is possibly TRBD1 (6 bases). V was pared by 3 bases and J by 3 bases, with 8 bases between. The CDR3 contains 13 residues. Germline V CDR1 and CDR2: LNHDA, SQIVND (reference sequence). The CDR3 sequence is CASSIHRDTEAFF. The CDR3 DNA sequence: TGTGCCAGTAGTATCCACAGGGACACTGAAGCTTTCTTT.

This clone was counted a few times. This chain joins TRBV27 and TRBJ2-2, with 7 positions matching TRBD1. Germline V CDR1 and CDR2: MNHEY, SMNVEV (reference sequence). With 8 bases clipped from V and 1 base from J, the junction kept 4 bases outside the gene matches. CDR3 size: 14 residues. CDR3 in amino acids: CASSGTVNTGELFF. CDR3 bases: TGTGCCAGCTCCGGGACAGTGAACACCGGGGAGCTGTTTTTT.

This clone was detected only a few times. The genes are TRBV7-2 and TRBJ1-1; 7 bases align to TRBD1. CDR3 length: 15 amino acids. With V trimmed by 2 bases and J by 11 bases, 14 bases remained unmatched. Looked up from germline, CDR1 is SGHTA and CDR2 is FQGNSA. The CDR3 loop is CASSLIPTGAGKAFF. The CDR3 DNA is TGTGCCAGCAGCTTAATCCCAACAGGGGCGGGGAAGGCTTTCTTT.

The rearrangement uses TRBV9 and TRBJ2-1; D call uncertain. Deletions cut 4 bases from V and 0 bases from J, with 5 bases between. This CDR3 contains 13 residues. Germline lookup yields CDR1 SGDLS and CDR2 YYNGEE. CDR3 bases: TGTGCCAGCAGCTCCCTCTCCTACAATGAGCAGTTCTTC. This codes for CASSSLSYNEQFF.

The CDR3 coding sequence is TGCAGCGTTTTTGTTAGCTCCTACAATGAGCAGTTCTTC. Protein sequence: CSVFVSSYNEQFF. The V and J genes are TRBV29-1 and TRBJ2-1, with D hard to call. The CDR3 sequence is 13 residues long. The ends were cut back, 5 bases at V and 0 bases at J, with 8 bases in the middle. Germline V CDR1 and CDR2: SQVTM, ANQGSEA.

This clone was observed a handful of times. V is TRBV27 and J is TRBJ1-1, with D unclear. The germline V gene has CDR1 MNHEY and CDR2 SMNVEV (reference sequence). Trimming stripped 5 bases from V and 1 base from J, with 11 bases between. The CDR3 runs to 14 residues. CDR3 sequence (DNA): TGTGCCAGCAGTCCCCGTGGGAGGAACACTGAAGCTTTCTTT. This encodes CASSPRGRNTEAFF.

This clone has a handful of counts. The V call is TRBV2, the J call TRBJ2-5; D is ambiguous. V lost 4 bases, J lost 2 bases, and 17 bases lay in between. The germline CDR1 and CDR2 sequences are SNHLY and FYNNEI. This CDR3 has 16 residues. In DNA, the CDR3 is TGTGCCAGCAGTGGGTCTTGGTTATTACTTCAAGAGACCCAGTACTTC. Residues: CASSGSWLLLQETQYF.

This chain uses TRBV19 with TRBJ2-7, with TRBD2 matching 9 bases. This CDR3 comprises 14 residues. Germline V gives CDR1 LNHDA, CDR2 SQIVND (reference sequence). Trimming cost V 6 bases and J 4 bases; bases outside gene matches: 7. The CDR3 reads CASSSSGRKYEQYF. The CDR3 DNA reads as TGTGCCAGTAGCAGTAGCGGGAGAAAATACGAGCAGTACTTC.

This clone was seen more than once but under ten times. The chain carries TRBV10-1 and TRBJ2-1; 10 positions match TRBD2. The germline V gene has CDR1 WNHNN and CDR2 SYGVQD (reference sequence). This CDR3 region has 16 residues. V lost 7 bases, J lost 4 bases, and 10 bases stayed unmatched. The CDR3 coding sequence is TGCGCCAGCAATCGGGGCGGACTAGCGGATTACAATGAGCAGTTCTTC. It is translated as CASNRGGLADYNEQFF.

V and J are TRBV27 and TRBJ1-5; D gene uncertain. This CDR3 is 17 amino acids long. With 7 bases removed from V and 0 bases from J, the gap between germline ends came to 19 bases. Per germline, CDR1 MNHEY and CDR2 SMNVEV (reference sequence). The chain's CDR3 is CASKNGGGGNSNQPQHF. DNA for the CDR3: TGTGCCAGCAAAAACGGTGGTGGCGGAAATAGCAATCAGCCCCAGCATTTT.

The gene calls are TRBV7-2 and TRBJ2-4; 11 positions match TRBD2. Germline values: CDR1 SGHTA, CDR2 FQGNSA. CDR3 length equals 18 residues. V was pared by 4 bases and J by 0 bases, with 8 bases of the junction left unmatched. The CDR3 is CASSSRGLAGIAKNIQYF. The CDR3 DNA follows: TGTGCCAGCAGCTCGCGCGGACTAGCGGGTATAGCCAAAAACATTCAGTACTTC.

This chain uses TRBV5-1 with TRBJ2-7; TRBD1 aligns across 7 bases. V lost 4 bases and J lost 4; bases outside the gene matches: 14. In germline, CDR1 is SGHRS, CDR2 YFSETQ. The CDR3 extends over 16 amino acids. The CDR3 nucleotides read TGCGCCAGCAGCCCGGGGCCGAGACAGGGAAGGTACGAGCAGTACTTC. The encoded protein is CASSPGPRQGRYEQYF. The full variable domain, with the rest looked up from reference TRBV5-1 and TRBJ2-7, is KAGVTQTPRYLIKTRGQQVTLSCSPISGHRSVSWYQQTPGQGLQFLFEYFSETQRNKGNFPGRFSGRQFSNSRSEMNVSTLELGDSALYLCASSPGPRQGRYEQYFGPGTRLTVT.

The J gene is TRBJ1-1, the V gene TRBV27, with TRBD1 as a possible D gene (5 bases). Germline V gives CDR1 MNHEY, CDR2 SMNVEV (reference sequence). Trimming removed 0 bases from V and 4 bases from J, with 9 bases in between. The CDR3 runs to 14 residues. CDR3 nucleotide sequence: TGTGCCAGCAGTTTATCGACGGGGGGCACTGAAGCTTTCTTT. Translated, it gives CASSLSTGGTEAFF.

This clone was observed a few times. The chain combines TRBV12-5 with TRBJ2-1; 13 nucleotides agree with TRBD2. This CDR3 region has 15 residues. V gave up 2 bases and J gave up 12 bases; unmatched junction bases: 7. Germline assignment: CDR1 LGHNT and CDR2 FRNRAP. This chain's CDR3 is CASGLSGTSGMRQFF. As DNA, the CDR3 is TGTGCTAGTGGTTTGTCCGGGACTAGCGGGATGAGGCAGTTCTTC.

This clone has more than one count but fewer than ten. The rearrangement uses TRBV11-3 and TRBJ2-7; 10 bases line up with TRBD2. The CDR3 consists of 17 residues. Trimming removed 5 bases from V and 0 bases from J; junction bases left unmatched: 10. The germline CDR1 and CDR2 sequences are SGHNT and YENEEA. This chain's CDR3 is CASSRTSGTSISYEQYF. In nucleotides, the CDR3 is TGTGCCAGCAGCAGGACTAGCGGAACCTCAATCTCCTACGAGCAGTACTTC.

V is TRBV2 and J is TRBJ2-7; TRBD1 matches 11 bases. Looked up from germline, CDR1 is SNHLY and CDR2 is FYNNEI. The CDR3 contains 14 residues. V trimming: 6 bases; J trimming: 10 bases; junction bases outside the gene matches: 11. The CDR3 nucleotides are TGTGCCAGCAGCGCCGGGACAGGGGGAATCGGACAGTACTTC. Protein product: CASSAGTGGIGQYF.